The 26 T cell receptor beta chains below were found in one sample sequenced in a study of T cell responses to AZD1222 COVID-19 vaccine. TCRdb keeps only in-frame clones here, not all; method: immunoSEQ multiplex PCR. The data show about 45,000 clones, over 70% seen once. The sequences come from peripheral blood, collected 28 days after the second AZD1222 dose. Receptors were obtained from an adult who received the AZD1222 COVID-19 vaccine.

CDR3 loop: CASSPQGTGGFYNSPLHF. The CDR3 DNA sequence: TGTGCCAGTAGTCCCCAAGGGACAGGGGGCTTCTATAATTCACCCCTCCACTTT. The gene calls are TRBV19 and TRBJ1-6; 12 bases fit TRBD1. Germline CDR1 and CDR2: LNHDA and SQIVND (reference sequence). CDR3 length equals 18 residues. V lost 5 bases and J lost 3; bases outside the gene matches: 8.

This CDR3 is CASSSGGPGAGYTF. The CDR3 DNA reads as TGCGCCAGCAGCTCAGGGGGCCCCGGGGCTGGCTACACCTTC. V is TRBV5-1 and J is TRBJ1-2; 8 nucleotides line up with TRBD1. The germline V gene encodes CDR1 SGHRS and CDR2 YFSETQ. The CDR3 is 14 amino acids. V lost 3 bases to trimming and J lost 7 bases; unmatched junction nucleotides: 8.

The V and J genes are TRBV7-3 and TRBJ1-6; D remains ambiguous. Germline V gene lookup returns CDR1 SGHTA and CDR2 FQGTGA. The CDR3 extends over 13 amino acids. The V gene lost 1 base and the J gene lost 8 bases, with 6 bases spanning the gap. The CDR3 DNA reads TGTGCCAGCAGCTTAAGACGGTATTCACCCCTCCACTTT. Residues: CASSLRRYSPLHF.

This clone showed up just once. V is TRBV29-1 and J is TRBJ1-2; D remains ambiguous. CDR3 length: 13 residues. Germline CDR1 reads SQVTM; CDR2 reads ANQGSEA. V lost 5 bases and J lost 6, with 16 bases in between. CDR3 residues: CSVHGSGYHGYTF. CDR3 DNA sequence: TGCAGCGTTCACGGCAGTGGATACCATGGCTACACCTTC.

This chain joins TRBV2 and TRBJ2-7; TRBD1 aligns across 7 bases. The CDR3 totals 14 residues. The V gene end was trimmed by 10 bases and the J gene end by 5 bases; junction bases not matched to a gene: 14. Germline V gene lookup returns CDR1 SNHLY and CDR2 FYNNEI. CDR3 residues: CATRVAGGRDEQYF. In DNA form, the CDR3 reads TGTGCCACCCGAGTAGCAGGGGGTCGGGACGAGCAGTACTTC. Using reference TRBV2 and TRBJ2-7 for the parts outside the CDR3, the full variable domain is EPEVTQTPSHQVTQMGQEVILRCVPISNHLYFYWYRQILGQKVEFLVSFYNNEISEKSEIFDDQFSVERPDGSNFTLKIRSTKLEDSAMYFCATRVAGGRDEQYFGPGTRLTVT.

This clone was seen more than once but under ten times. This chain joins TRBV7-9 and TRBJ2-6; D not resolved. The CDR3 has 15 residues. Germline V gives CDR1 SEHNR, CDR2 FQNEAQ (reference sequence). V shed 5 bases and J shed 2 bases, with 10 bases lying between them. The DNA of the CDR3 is TGTGCCAGCAGCCCCGCCGGGCCTGGGGCCAACGTCCTGACTTTC. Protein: CASSPAGPGANVLTF.

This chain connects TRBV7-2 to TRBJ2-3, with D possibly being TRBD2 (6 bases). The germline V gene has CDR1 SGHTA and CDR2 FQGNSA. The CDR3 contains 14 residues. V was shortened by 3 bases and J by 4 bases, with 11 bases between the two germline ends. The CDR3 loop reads CASSFRSGADTQYF. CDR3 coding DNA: TGTGCCAGCAGCTTCCGTAGCGGAGCAGATACGCAGTATTTT.

The CDR3 loop reads CASSAPTMNRLAGEQETQYF. The CDR3 DNA follows: TGTGCCAGCAGTGCCCCCACAATGAATCGGCTAGCGGGGGAACAAGAGACCCAGTACTTC. The chain links TRBV27 to TRBJ2-5; 10 nucleotides agree with TRBD2. After removal of 5 bases from V and 2 bases from J, the junction contained 20 bases not matched to a gene. CDR1 and CDR2 (germline): MNHEY, SMNVEV (reference sequence). The length of the CDR3 is 20 residues.

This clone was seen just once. CDR3 protein: CASSSTGGVGEKLFF. CDR3 in DNA: TGTGCCAGCAGTTCAACAGGGGGCGTTGGGGAAAAACTGTTTTTT. The chain uses TRBV7-9 and TRBJ1-4, with 9 bases that match TRBD1. The length of the CDR3 is 15 residues. Per germline, CDR1 SEHNR and CDR2 FQNEAQ (reference sequence). With 6 bases clipped from V and 8 bases from J, the junction kept 10 bases outside the gene matches.

The DNA of the CDR3 is TGTGCCAGCAGCTTACTAGGGACCTATGGCTACACCTTC. Its translation is CASSLLGTYGYTF. The chain employs TRBV13 and TRBJ1-2, with D maybe TRBD1 (5 bases). Trimming shortened V by 2 bases and J by 4 bases, and 8 bases separated the two germline ends. Germline V lookup: CDR1 PRHDT, CDR2 FYEKMQ (reference sequence). This CDR3 comprises 13 residues.

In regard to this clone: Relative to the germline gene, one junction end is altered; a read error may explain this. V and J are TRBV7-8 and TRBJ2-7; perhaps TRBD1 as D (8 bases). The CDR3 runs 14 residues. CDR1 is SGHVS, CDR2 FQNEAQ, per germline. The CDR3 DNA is TGTGCCAGCAGTTTAGGACAGGGACTATACGAGCAGTACTTC. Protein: CASSLGQGLYEQYF.

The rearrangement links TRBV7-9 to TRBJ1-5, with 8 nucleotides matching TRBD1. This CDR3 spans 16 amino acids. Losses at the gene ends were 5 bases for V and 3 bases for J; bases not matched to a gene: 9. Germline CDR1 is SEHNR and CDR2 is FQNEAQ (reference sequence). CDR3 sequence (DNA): TGTGCCAGCAGCAACTCCGGGACAGGACCCAATCAGCCCCAGCATTTT. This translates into CASSNSGTGPNQPQHF. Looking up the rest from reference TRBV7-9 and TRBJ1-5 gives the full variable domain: DTGVSQNPRHKITKRGQNVTFRCDPISEHNRLYWYRQTLGQGPEFLTYFQNEAQLEKSRLLSDRFSAERPKGSFSTLEIQRTEQGDSAMYLCASSNSGTGPNQPQHFGDGTRLSIL.

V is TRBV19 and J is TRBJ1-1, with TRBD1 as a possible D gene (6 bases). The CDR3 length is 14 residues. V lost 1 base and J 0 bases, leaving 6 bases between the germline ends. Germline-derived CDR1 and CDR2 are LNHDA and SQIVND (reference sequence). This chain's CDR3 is CASSIGTVNTEAFF. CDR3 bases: TGTGCCAGTAGTATAGGGACAGTGAACACTGAAGCTTTCTTT.

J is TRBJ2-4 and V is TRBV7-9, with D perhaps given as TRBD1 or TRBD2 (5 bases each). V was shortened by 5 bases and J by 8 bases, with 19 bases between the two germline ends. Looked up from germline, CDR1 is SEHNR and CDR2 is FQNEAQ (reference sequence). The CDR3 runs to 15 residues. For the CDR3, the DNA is TGTGCCAGCAGCCCCAATGGTGATGGGGGATACATTCAGTACTTC. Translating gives CASSPNGDGGYIQYF.

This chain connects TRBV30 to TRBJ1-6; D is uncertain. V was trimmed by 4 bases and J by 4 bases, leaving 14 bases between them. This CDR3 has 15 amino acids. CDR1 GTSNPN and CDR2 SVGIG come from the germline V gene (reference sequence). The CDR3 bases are TGTGCCTGGATGGCAGGTCACCTATATAATTCACCCCTCCACTTT. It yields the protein CAWMAGHLYNSPLHF.

CDR3 amino acids: CASSADSSYEQYF. CDR3 DNA: TGCGCCAGCAGTGCAGACAGTTCGTACGAGCAGTACTTC. The rearrangement joins TRBV10-2 to TRBJ2-7, with D possibly being TRBD1 (5 bases). This CDR3 is built from 13 residues. With 4 bases removed from V and 4 bases from J, the gap between germline ends came to 11 bases. Per germline, CDR1 WSHSY and CDR2 SAAADI.

The CDR3 spells CASSLDPANYGYTF. DNA of the CDR3: TGTGCCAGCAGCTTAGACCCAGCTAACTATGGCTACACCTTC. The chain employs TRBV7-8 and TRBJ1-2; D unresolved. The CDR3 has 14 residues. V dropped 1 base and J dropped 0 bases, with 6 bases sitting between them. The germline gives CDR1 SGHVS, CDR2 FQNEAQ. The variable domain in full, completed from reference TRBV7-8 and TRBJ1-2, reads GAGVSQSPRYKVAKRGQDVALRCDPISGHVSLFWYQQALGQGPEFLTYFQNEAQLDKSGLPSDRFFAERPEGSVSTLKIQRTQQEDSAVYLCASSLDPANYGYTFGSGTRLTVV.

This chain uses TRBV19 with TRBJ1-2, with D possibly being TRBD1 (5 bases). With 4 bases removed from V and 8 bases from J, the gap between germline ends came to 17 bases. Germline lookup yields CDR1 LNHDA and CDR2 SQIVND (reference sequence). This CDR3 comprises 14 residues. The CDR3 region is CASSSEGISSGYTF. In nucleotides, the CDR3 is TGTGCCAGTAGTAGCGAGGGGATTTCGTCGGGCTACACCTTC. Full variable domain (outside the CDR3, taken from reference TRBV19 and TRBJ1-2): DGGITQSPKYLFRKEGQNVTLSCEQNLNHDAMYWYRQDPGQGLRLIYYSQIVNDFQKGDIAEGYSVSREKKESFPLTVTSAQKNPTAFYLCASSSEGISSGYTFGSGTRLTVV.

The CDR3 sequence is CASSSYRGRLGLGTEAFF. In DNA, the CDR3 is TGTGCCAGCAGCTCCTACAGGGGGCGACTTGGGTTAGGAACTGAAGCTTTCTTT. This rearrangement joins TRBV9 to TRBJ1-1; 9 nucleotides agree with TRBD1. CDR3 length: 18 residues. CDR1 is SGDLS and CDR2 is YYNGEE in the germline V gene. V lost 4 bases, J lost 5 bases, and 18 bases stayed unmatched.

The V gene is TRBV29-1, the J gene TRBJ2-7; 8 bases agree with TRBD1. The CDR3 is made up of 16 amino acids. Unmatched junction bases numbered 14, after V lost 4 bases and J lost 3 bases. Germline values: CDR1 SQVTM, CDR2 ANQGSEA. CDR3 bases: TGCAGCGTTGGAGGAACCCCGCCAGGGGGCCTCTACGAGCAGTACTTC. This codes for CSVGGTPPGGLYEQYF.

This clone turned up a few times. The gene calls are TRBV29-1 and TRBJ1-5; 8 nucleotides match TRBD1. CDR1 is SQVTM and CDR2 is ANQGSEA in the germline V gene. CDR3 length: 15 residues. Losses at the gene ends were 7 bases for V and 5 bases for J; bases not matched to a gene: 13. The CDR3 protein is CSAALTGGVDQPQHF. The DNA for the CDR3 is TGCAGCGCCGCACTTACAGGGGGTGTGGATCAGCCCCAGCATTTT.

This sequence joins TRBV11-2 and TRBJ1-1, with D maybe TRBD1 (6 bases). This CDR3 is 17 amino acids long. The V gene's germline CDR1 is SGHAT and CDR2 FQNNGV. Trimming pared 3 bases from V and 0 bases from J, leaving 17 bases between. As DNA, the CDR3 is TGTGCCAGCAGCTTGTCCAGGGGTACTCTCTTGAACACTGAAGCTTTCTTT. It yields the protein CASSLSRGTLLNTEAFF.

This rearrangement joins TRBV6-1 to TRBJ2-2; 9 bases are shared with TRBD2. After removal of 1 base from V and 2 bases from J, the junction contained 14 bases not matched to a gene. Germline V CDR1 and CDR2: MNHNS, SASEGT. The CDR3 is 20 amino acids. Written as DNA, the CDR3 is TGTGCCAGCAGTGAAGGCTCCTTCTGGGCGGGGGGGCGAAACACCGGGGAGCTGTTTTTT. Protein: CASSEGSFWAGGRNTGELFF.

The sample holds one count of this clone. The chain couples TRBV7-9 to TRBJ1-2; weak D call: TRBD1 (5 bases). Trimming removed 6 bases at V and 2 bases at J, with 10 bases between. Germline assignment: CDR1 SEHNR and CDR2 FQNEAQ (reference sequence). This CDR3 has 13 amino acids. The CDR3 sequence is CASSPGSNYGYTF. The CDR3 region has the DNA TGTGCCAGCAGTCCAGGGTCCAACTATGGCTACACCTTC.

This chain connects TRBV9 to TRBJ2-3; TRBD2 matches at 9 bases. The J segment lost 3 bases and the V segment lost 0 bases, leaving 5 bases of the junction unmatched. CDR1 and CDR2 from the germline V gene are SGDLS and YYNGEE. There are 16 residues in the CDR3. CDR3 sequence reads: CASSVGGSGGTDTQYF. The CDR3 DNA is TGTGCCAGCAGCGTAGGTGGTAGCGGGGGTACAGATACGCAGTATTTT.

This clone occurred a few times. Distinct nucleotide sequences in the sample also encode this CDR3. The CDR3 loop is CAWSRDSGSGNTIYF. The CDR3 coding sequence is TGTGCCTGGAGTCGGGACAGCGGCTCTGGAAACACCATATATTTT. The chain carries TRBV30 and TRBJ1-3; 7 bases match TRBD1. CDR1 and CDR2 from the germline V gene are GTSNPN and SVGIG (reference sequence). CDR3 length equals 15 residues. The V segment lost 2 bases and the J segment 0 bases; nucleotides outside the gene matches: 4.